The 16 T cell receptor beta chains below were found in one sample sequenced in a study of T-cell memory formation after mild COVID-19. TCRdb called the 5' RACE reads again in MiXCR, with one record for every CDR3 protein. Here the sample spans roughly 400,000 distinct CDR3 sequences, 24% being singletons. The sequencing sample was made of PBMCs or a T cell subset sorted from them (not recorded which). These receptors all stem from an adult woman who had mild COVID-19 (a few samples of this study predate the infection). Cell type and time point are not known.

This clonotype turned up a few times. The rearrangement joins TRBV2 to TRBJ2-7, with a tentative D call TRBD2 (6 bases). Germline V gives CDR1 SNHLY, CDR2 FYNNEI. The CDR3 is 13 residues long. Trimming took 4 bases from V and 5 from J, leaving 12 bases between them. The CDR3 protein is CASSVEGGNEQYF. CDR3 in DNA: TGTGCCAGCAGTGTAGAGGGAGGAAACGAGCAGTACTTC.

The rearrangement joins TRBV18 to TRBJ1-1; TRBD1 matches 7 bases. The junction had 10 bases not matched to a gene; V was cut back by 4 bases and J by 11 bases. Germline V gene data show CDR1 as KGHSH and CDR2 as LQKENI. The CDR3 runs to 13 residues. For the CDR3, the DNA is TGTGCCAGCTCACGACGACAGGGAATCGAGGCTTTCTTT. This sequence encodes CASSRRQGIEAFF.

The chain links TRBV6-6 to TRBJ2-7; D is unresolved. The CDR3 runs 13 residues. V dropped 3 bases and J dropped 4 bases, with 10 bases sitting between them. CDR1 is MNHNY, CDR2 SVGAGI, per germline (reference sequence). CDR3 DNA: TGTGCCAGCAGTTATTACGACGGTTACGAGCAGTACTTC. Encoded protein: CASSYYDGYEQYF.

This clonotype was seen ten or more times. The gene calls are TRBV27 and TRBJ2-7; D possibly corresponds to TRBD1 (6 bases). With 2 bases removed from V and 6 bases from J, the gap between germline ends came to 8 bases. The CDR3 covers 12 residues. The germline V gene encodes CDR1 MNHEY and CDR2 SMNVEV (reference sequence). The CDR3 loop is CASSLLRGEQYF. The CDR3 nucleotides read TGTGCCAGCAGTTTACTCAGGGGCGAGCAGTACTTC.

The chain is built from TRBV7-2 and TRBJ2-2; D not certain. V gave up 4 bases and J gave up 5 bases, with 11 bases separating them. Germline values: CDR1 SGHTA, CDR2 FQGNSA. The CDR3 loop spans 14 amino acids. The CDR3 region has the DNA TGTGCCAGCAGCTCAAGGGTGGGAACCGGGGAGCTGTTTTTT. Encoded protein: CASSSRVGTGELFF.

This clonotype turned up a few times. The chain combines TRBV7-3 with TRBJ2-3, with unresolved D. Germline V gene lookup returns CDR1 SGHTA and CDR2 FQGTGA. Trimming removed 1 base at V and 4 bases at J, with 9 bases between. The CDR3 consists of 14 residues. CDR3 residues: CASSLSNGPDTQYF. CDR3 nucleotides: TGTGCCAGCAGCTTAAGCAATGGGCCAGATACGCAGTATTTT.

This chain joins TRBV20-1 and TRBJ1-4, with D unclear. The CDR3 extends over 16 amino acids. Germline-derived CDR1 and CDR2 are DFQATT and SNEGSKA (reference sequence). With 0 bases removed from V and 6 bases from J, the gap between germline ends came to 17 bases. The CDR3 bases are TGCAGTGCTAGAGAGGTTGCCGGGTCCCCGGATGAAAAACTGTTTTTT. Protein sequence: CSAREVAGSPDEKLFF.

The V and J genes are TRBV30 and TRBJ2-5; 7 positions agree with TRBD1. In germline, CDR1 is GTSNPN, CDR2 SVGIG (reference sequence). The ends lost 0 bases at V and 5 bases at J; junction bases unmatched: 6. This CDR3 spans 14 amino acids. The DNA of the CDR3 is TGTGCCTGGAGTGTTAAACAGGGGAAGGAGACCCAGTACTTC. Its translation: CAWSVKQGKETQYF.

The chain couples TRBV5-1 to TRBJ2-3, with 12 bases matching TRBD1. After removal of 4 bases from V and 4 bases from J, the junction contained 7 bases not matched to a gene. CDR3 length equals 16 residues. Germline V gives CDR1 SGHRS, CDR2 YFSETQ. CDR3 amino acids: CASSQAGTGGADTQYF. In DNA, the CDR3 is TGCGCCAGCAGCCAGGCCGGGACAGGGGGCGCAGATACGCAGTATTTT.

CDR3 protein: CASSPVTGYGYTF. The CDR3 DNA reads TGTGCCAGCAGCCCCGTGACAGGGTATGGCTACACCTTC. J is TRBJ1-2 and V is TRBV14, with 7 positions matching TRBD1. The ends lost 4 bases at V and 5 bases at J; junction bases unmatched: 4. Germline CDR1 and CDR2: SGHDN and FVKESK. CDR3 length: 13 residues. Using reference TRBV14 and TRBJ1-2 for the parts outside the CDR3, the full variable domain is EAGVTQFPSHSVIEKGQTVTLRCDPISGHDNLYWYRRVMGKEIKFLLHFVKESKQDESGMPNNRFLAERTGGTYSTLKVQPAELEDSGVYFCASSPVTGYGYTFGSGTRLTVV.

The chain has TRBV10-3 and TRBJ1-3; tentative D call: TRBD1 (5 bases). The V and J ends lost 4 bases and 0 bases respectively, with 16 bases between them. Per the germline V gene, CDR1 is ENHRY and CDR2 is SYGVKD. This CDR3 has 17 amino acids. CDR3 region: CAISAGIGPRSGNTIYF. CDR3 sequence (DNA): TGTGCCATCAGTGCAGGGATTGGACCACGCTCTGGAAACACCATATATTTT.

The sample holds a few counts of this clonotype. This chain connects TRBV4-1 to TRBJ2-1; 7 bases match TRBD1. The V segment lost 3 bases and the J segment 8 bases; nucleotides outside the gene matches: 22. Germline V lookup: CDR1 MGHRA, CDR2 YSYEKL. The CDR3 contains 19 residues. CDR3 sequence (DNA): TGCGCCAGCAGCCATCCCACTCAATTCCAGGGGGACATGGGCGATGAGCAGTTCTTC. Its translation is CASSHPTQFQGDMGDEQFF.

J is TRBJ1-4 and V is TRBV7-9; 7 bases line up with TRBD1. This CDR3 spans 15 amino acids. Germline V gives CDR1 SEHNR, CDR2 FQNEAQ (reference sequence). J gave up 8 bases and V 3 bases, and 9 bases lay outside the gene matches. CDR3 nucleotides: TGTGCCAGCAGCTTTGCCGAGACAGGGACCGAAAAACTGTTTTTT. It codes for CASSFAETGTEKLFF.

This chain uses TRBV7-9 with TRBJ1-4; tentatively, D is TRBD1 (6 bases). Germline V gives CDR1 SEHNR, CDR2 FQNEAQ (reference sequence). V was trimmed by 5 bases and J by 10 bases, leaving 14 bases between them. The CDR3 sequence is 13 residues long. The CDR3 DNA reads TGTGCCAGCAGCGCCAGGGGAGGAGGAAAACTGTTTTTT. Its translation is CASSARGGGKLFF.

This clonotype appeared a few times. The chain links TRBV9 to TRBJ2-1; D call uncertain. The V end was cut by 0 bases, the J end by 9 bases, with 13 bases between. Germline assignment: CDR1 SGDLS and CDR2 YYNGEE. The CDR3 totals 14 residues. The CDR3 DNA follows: TGTGCCAGCAGCGTAGGCCCGGAGCGTGGTGAGCAGTTCTTC. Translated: CASSVGPERGEQFF.

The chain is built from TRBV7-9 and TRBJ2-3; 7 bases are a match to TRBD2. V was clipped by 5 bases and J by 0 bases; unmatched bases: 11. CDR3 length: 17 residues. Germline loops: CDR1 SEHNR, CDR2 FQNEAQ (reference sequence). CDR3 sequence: CASSPRPGTTSTDTQYF. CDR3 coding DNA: TGTGCCAGCAGCCCCCGACCCGGGACTACTAGCACAGATACGCAGTATTTT.